This entry lists 22 T cell receptor beta chains sequenced from one sample in a study of shared T cell receptors in the human thymus. This table comes from immunoSEQ multiplex PCR, and its TCRdb copy is limited to in-frame clones, with some not included. The repertoire holds 600,000 or so clones, with around 87% as singletons. Another study also made use of these data, one on human thymus T cells.

The sequencing input was thymocytes. The receptors originated from a boy younger than two with a congenital heart defect.

The V call is TRBV6-6, the J call TRBJ2-5; 9 bases are a match to TRBD2. CDR3 size: 15 residues. The J segment lost 1 base and the V segment lost 4 bases, leaving 4 bases of the junction unmatched. CDR1 and CDR2 (germline): MNHNY, SVGAGI (reference sequence). Written as DNA, the CDR3 is TGTGCCAGCAGTTTAGCGGGGGCGAGCCAAGAGACCCAGTACTTC. Encoded protein: CASSLAGASQETQYF.

The rearrangement uses TRBV2 and TRBJ2-4, with 14 bases fitting TRBD2. The germline V gene has CDR1 SNHLY and CDR2 FYNNEI. Germline trimming cut 2 bases from V and 0 bases from J; bases unmatched to any gene: 15. This CDR3 contains 22 residues. The CDR3 loop reads CASSEQVRGGLAGALAKNIQYF. The DNA for the CDR3 is TGTGCCAGCAGTGAACAAGTTAGAGGGGGACTAGCGGGGGCCTTAGCCAAAAACATTCAGTACTTC.

The V call is TRBV11-2, the J call TRBJ1-1; D unclear. Per the germline V gene, CDR1 is SGHAT and CDR2 is FQNNGV. This CDR3 is 12 amino acids long. The V end was cut by 3 bases, the J end by 1 base, with 3 bases between. CDR3: CASSFRNTEAFF. The DNA for the CDR3 is TGTGCCAGCAGCTTCAGGAACACTGAAGCTTTCTTT. Based on the CDR3 plus reference TRBV11-2 and TRBJ1-1, the full variable domain is EAGVAQSPRYKIIEKRQSVAFWCNPISGHATLYWYQQILGQGPKLLIQFQNNGVVDDSQLPKDRFSAERLKGVDSTLKIQPAKLEDSAVYLCASSFRNTEAFFGQGTRLTVV.

The rearrangement joins TRBV5-6 to TRBJ2-5; 8 bases align to TRBD2. This CDR3 comprises 17 residues. Trimming removed 1 base from V and 1 base from J; junction bases left unmatched: 9. Germline CDR1 SGHDT, CDR2 YYEEEE. The CDR3 DNA follows: TGTGCCAGCAGCTTGAGAAGGGTCAGCGGGGGCCAAGAGACCCAGTACTTC. This gives the protein CASSLRRVSGGQETQYF.

The rearrangement uses TRBV28 and TRBJ2-3, with 7 positions matching TRBD1. Germline V gene sequence: CDR1 MDHEN, CDR2 SYDVKM. The CDR3 covers 14 residues. The J segment lost 5 bases and the V segment lost 7 bases, leaving 9 bases of the junction unmatched. CDR3 nucleotides: TGTGCCAGCATAAGAGAGGGGGCCCAAGATACGCAGTATTTT. Translating it yields CASIREGAQDTQYF.

The gene calls are TRBV27 and TRBJ1-2, with D tentatively TRBD1 (6 bases). Germline V CDR1 and CDR2: MNHEY, SMNVEV (reference sequence). This CDR3 comprises 15 residues. The V end was cut by 5 bases, the J end by 6 bases, with 19 bases between. CDR3: CASSPKRGQSNGYTF. In nucleotides, the CDR3 is TGTGCCAGCAGTCCCAAAAGAGGACAGTCGAATGGCTACACCTTC.

The gene calls are TRBV5-5 and TRBJ2-7, with D perhaps matching TRBD2 (5 bases). Germline V gene data show CDR1 as SGHKS and CDR2 as YYEKEE (reference sequence). The CDR3 has 15 residues. The V and J ends lost 4 bases and 2 bases respectively, with 16 bases between them. CDR3 sequence: CASSIGLTGTYEQYF. In DNA, the CDR3 is TGTGCCAGCAGCATTGGACTGACCGGCACCTACGAGCAGTACTTC.

The chain has TRBV9 and TRBJ2-1, with D perhaps matching TRBD2 (5 bases). The CDR3 spans 14 residues. Per the germline V gene, CDR1 is SGDLS and CDR2 is YYNGEE. The V gene lost 3 bases and the J gene lost 8 bases, with 15 bases spanning the gap. The CDR3 region has the DNA TGTGCCAGCAGCGCTACTAGTGCCCCCGATGAGCAGTTCTTC. It codes for CASSATSAPDEQFF.

The chain uses TRBV14 and TRBJ1-6, with 7 bases matching TRBD1. The CDR3 is made up of 18 amino acids. J was trimmed by 9 bases and V by 0 bases; bases with no gene match: 14. CDR1 SGHDN and CDR2 FVKESK come from the germline V gene. The CDR3 nucleotides are TGTGCCAGCAGCCAAGAGTTAGTGAGGGGGCTGTTTGGTTCACCCCTCCACTTT. Amino acids: CASSQELVRGLFGSPLHF. Combining the CDR3 with reference TRBV14 and TRBJ1-6 gives the whole variable domain EAGVTQFPSHSVIEKGQTVTLRCDPISGHDNLYWYRRVMGKEIKFLLHFVKESKQDESGMPNNRFLAERTGGTYSTLKVQPAELEDSGVYFCASSQELVRGLFGSPLHFGNGTRLTVT.

The V call is TRBV7-8, the J call TRBJ1-6, with D unresolved. The V gene's germline CDR1 is SGHVS and CDR2 FQNEAQ. V lost 4 bases and J lost 10, with 11 bases in between. The CDR3 covers 13 residues. The CDR3 reads CASSWEGHSPLHF. The CDR3 region has the DNA TGTGCCAGCAGCTGGGAGGGCCACTCACCCCTCCACTTT.

This chain joins TRBV27 and TRBJ2-1, with 9 bases aligning to TRBD2. After removal of 5 bases from V and 5 bases from J, the junction contained 10 bases not matched to a gene. Germline V CDR1 and CDR2: MNHEY, SMNVEV (reference sequence). The CDR3 is 16 amino acids. CDR3 sequence: CASSPETSGADNEQFF. The DNA for the CDR3 is TGTGCCAGCAGTCCGGAGACTAGCGGAGCTGACAATGAGCAGTTCTTC.

As DNA, the CDR3 is TGTGCCAGCAGCCAGGACAGGCCCAACTATGGCTACACCTTC. This translates into CASSQDRPNYGYTF. This chain links TRBV14 with TRBJ1-2; 7 positions agree with TRBD1. The CDR3 spans 14 residues. Trimming cost V 3 bases and J 2 bases; bases outside gene matches: 3. CDR1 SGHDN and CDR2 FVKESK come from the germline V gene. Variable domain in full (rest from reference TRBV14 and TRBJ1-2): EAGVTQFPSHSVIEKGQTVTLRCDPISGHDNLYWYRRVMGKEIKFLLHFVKESKQDESGMPNNRFLAERTGGTYSTLKVQPAELEDSGVYFCASSQDRPNYGYTFGSGTRLTVV.

This clone appeared a single time. The J gene is TRBJ2-5, the V gene TRBV7-9; 7 nucleotides line up with TRBD1. The J segment lost 5 bases and the V segment lost 5 bases, leaving 8 bases of the junction unmatched. Germline lookup yields CDR1 SEHNR and CDR2 FQNEAQ (reference sequence). This CDR3 spans 14 amino acids. The CDR3 sequence: CASSPTGSRETQYF. CDR3 bases: TGTGCCAGCAGCCCGACAGGGAGTCGTGAGACCCAGTACTTC.

The chain combines TRBV7-2 with TRBJ2-3; TRBD2 agrees at 8 bases. V was pared by 0 bases and J by 0 bases, with 11 bases of the junction left unmatched. This CDR3 is built from 19 residues. Germline assignment: CDR1 SGHTA and CDR2 FQGNSA. The CDR3 is CASSLARKRESSSTDTQYF. The CDR3 nucleotides are TGTGCCAGCAGCTTAGCGAGGAAGCGGGAGAGCTCTAGCACAGATACGCAGTATTTT.

The CDR3 sequence is CASSSSSGSGANVLTF. CDR3 nucleotides: TGTGCCAGCAGCTCCTCCTCAGGCTCTGGGGCCAACGTCCTGACTTTC. This chain uses TRBV7-8 with TRBJ2-6; the D is unclear. The CDR3 consists of 16 residues. Germline loops: CDR1 SGHVS, CDR2 FQNEAQ. V was clipped by 4 bases and J by 0 bases, with 10 bases between them.

The rearrangement uses TRBV27 and TRBJ1-2; the match to TRBD1 covers 9 bases. Trimming cost V 4 bases and J 4 bases; bases outside gene matches: 13. This CDR3 contains 17 residues. Germline V CDR1 and CDR2: MNHEY, SMNVEV (reference sequence). CDR3 coding DNA: TGTGCCAGCAGTTCCTCACCCCGGGACAGGGCTCCCTATGGCTACACCTTC. Its translation: CASSSSPRDRAPYGYTF.

The genes are TRBV7-2 and TRBJ2-7, with 9 nucleotides matching TRBD1. The CDR3 consists of 14 residues. Per the germline V gene, CDR1 is SGHTA and CDR2 is FQGNSA. V shed 4 bases, J shed 4 bases, and the junction held 5 bases outside the gene matches. Here the CDR3 reads CASSYGTGWYEQYF. CDR3 coding DNA: TGTGCCAGCAGCTACGGGACAGGGTGGTACGAGCAGTACTTC.

The CDR3 DNA is TGTGCCACCCAGGGCGTGGGACAGGGGGCGCGTGGCACTGAAGCTTTCTTT. Its protein is CATQGVGQGARGTEAFF. The V call is TRBV25-1, the J call TRBJ1-1; the match to TRBD1 covers 12 bases. J lost 4 bases, V lost 10 bases, and 16 bases had no gene match. The CDR3 length is 17 residues. Germline CDR1 and CDR2: MGHDK and SYGVNS.

The J gene is TRBJ1-2, the V gene TRBV6-5, with 8 bases fitting TRBD1. V trimming: 5 bases; J trimming: 0 bases; junction bases outside the gene matches: 5. Germline V gene lookup returns CDR1 MNHEY and CDR2 SVGAGI. The CDR3 length is 15 residues. For the CDR3, the DNA is TGTGCCAGCAGTCCCGGGACAGGCACTAACTATGGCTACACCTTC. Amino acids: CASSPGTGTNYGYTF.

The CDR3 here is CSARFLNEQFF. CDR3 DNA sequence: TGCAGTGCTAGGTTTCTCAATGAGCAGTTCTTC. The chain is built from TRBV20-1 and TRBJ2-1, with D hard to call. V lost 3 bases to trimming and J lost 6 bases, with 6 bases between them. Germline V gene lookup returns CDR1 DFQATT and CDR2 SNEGSKA (reference sequence). The CDR3 spans 11 residues.

This clone was seen more than once but under ten times. The genes are TRBV16 and TRBJ1-5; D not resolved. Germline V gene data show CDR1 as KGHSY and CDR2 as FQNENV. V was pared by 4 bases and J by 4 bases, with 5 bases between. CDR3 size: 12 residues. CDR3 sequence reads: CASSPLNQPQHF. In DNA, the CDR3 is TGTGCCAGCAGCCCATTGAATCAGCCCCAGCATTTT.

This clone was seen just once. V usage is TRBV25-1 and J usage is TRBJ2-4; D possibly corresponds to TRBD1 (5 bases). Germline CDR1 is MGHDK and CDR2 is SYGVNS. The CDR3 extends over 15 amino acids. With 2 bases removed from V and 10 bases from J, the gap between germline ends came to 18 bases. This CDR3 reads CASSELSSGHRIQYF. The CDR3 region has the DNA TGTGCCAGCAGTGAACTATCCTCAGGACACCGTATTCAGTACTTC. Complete variable domain (other parts from reference TRBV25-1 and TRBJ2-4): EADIYQTPRYLVIGTGKKITLECSQTMGHDKMYWYQQDPGMELHLIHYSYGVNSTEKGDLSSESTVSRIRTEHFPLTLESARPSHTSQYLCASSELSSGHRIQYFGAGTRLSVL.